Here is one T cell receptor (beta chain) with its context. This sample is part of a study of T cell changes during pregnancy in multiple sclerosis. Method: immunoSEQ multiplex PCR; TCRdb's copy keeps in-frame clones and lacks some. The repertoire holds approximately 93,000 clones, with approximately 90% as singletons. Between the trimmed V and J ends, which lost 5 bases and 3 bases, there was a span of 14 bases. CDR3 length equals 15 residues. Germline CDR1 LNHDA, CDR2 SQIVND (reference sequence). This sequence originates from a female donor with multiple sclerosis, enrolled in a pregnancy study. The chain recombines TRBV19 with TRBJ1-5; D unclear. Sequencing was performed on peripheral blood, taken before pregnancy. In DNA, the CDR3 is TGTGCCAGTAGTTCGACCGGGAGGACCAATCAGCCCCAGCATTTT. Its translation: CASSSTGRTNQPQHF.